This TCR beta chain originates from a study of Graves' ophthalmopathy and Graves' hyperthyroidism. This clonotype was recorded at least ten times. Trimming took 4 bases from V and 0 from J; bases not matched to a gene: 7. The CDR3 sequence is 18 residues long. From germline, CDR1 is MGHDK and CDR2 SYGVNS. Amplification of the TCR beta CDR3 regions used RNA transcripts (as template). After a first-round RT-PCR with HTBI primers, a second-round multiplex PCR was run. MiXCR was run by TCRdb on the multiplex PCR reads, yielding one entry per CDR3 protein. The table lists hundreds of thousands of distinct CDR3 sequences, around 20% of them singletons.

Material for sequencing was peripheral blood. The chain combines TRBV25-1 with TRBJ1-5; 12 nucleotides match TRBD1. The sequence was obtained from a woman under 30 with stable Graves' hyperthyroidism. The CDR3 loop is CASSGPGTGGDSNQPQHF. In DNA, the CDR3 is TGTGCCAGCAGTGGGCCCGGGACAGGGGGCGATAGCAATCAGCCCCAGCATTTT.